The source of this TCR beta chain is a study of T-cell reconstitution after alpha-beta-depleted transplantation in children. This clonotype has only a few counts. The antigen remains undetermined. TCRbeta library construction was performed incorporating unique molecular identifiers. TCRdb re-analysed the PCR reads in MiXCR, keeping a single row per CDR3 protein. Of about 980,000 distinct CDR3 sequences listed, 25% to 30% are singletons. Broader study findings: At around two months after transplant, the alpha-beta T cells were reportedly derived from several hundred expanded clones that came from non-depleted graft cells.

CDR3 length: 17 amino acids. V lost 1 base, J lost 4 bases, and 7 bases stayed unmatched. Germline V CDR1 and CDR2: SEHNR, FQNEAQ (reference sequence). The source of this sequence is a boy younger than two who had a stem cell transplant for SCID, so the T cells may come from the graft donor. The sequencing here drew on PBMCs, mostly from graft donor cells, taken 360 days after TCRalphabeta/CD19-depleted stem cell transplant. This chain links TRBV7-9 with TRBJ2-1; 10 bases agree with TRBD1. For the CDR3, the DNA is TGTGCCAGCAGCTTAGGCTCGACAGGGGGCATTTACAATGAGCAGTTCTTC. Its translation is CASSLGSTGGIYNEQFF. Complete variable domain (other parts from reference TRBV7-9 and TRBJ2-1): DTGVSQNPRHKITKRGQNVTFRCDPISEHNRLYWYRQTLGQGPEFLTYFQNEAQLEKSRLLSDRFSAERPKGSFSTLEIQRTEQGDSAMYLCASSLGSTGGIYNEQFFGPGTRLTVL.